This T cell receptor beta chain was retrieved from a study of control samples from healthy donors and cancer patients. The germline V gene has CDR1 SEHNR and CDR2 FQNEAQ (reference sequence). The CDR3 is made up of 12 amino acids. Sequenced by immunoSEQ multiplex PCR; TCRdb stores in-frame clones only, minus some. The sample contains about 170,000 clones, 88% of which appear only once. This chain links TRBV7-9 with TRBJ2-1, with D perhaps TRBD2 (6 bases). The TCR sequence derives from a woman aged 25 to 39 in good health. Sequencing input: blood. In DNA form, the CDR3 reads TGTGTCGGCGGGAAAGAGATCGGTGAGCAGTTCTTC. It specifies CVGGKEIGEQFF.